This T cell receptor beta chain was sequenced during a study of CD8 T cells in Susac syndrome (dated by TCRdb to 2018 to 2020). Turning to the overall study: Whether CD8+ T cell activation and differentiation in Susac syndrome was antigen driven was tested using repertoire sequencing.

A distance of 9 bases separates the germline ends of V and J, which lose 3 bases and 4 bases respectively. The CDR3, from cysteine to phenylalanine, totals 13 residues. The read is trimmed to its CDR3 DNA, 39 bases read in frame from base 1. The research as a whole found: The number of individuals in the TCR sequencing and HLA analysis was recognized as being relatively small.

RNA was extracted using the RNeasy kit, and roughly 0.45 to 1 microgram was reverse transcribed with random hexamers. TCR beta CDR3 regions were amplified with the immunoSEQ multiplex PCR assay covering 54 Vbeta and 13 Jbeta segments. PCR amplification bias was corrected by using a synthetic template baseline for primer optimization and computational correction. Turning to the authors' computational methods: Reads were annotated to V, D and J genes according to IMGT and were analyzed with immunoSEQ Analyzer, with only productive sequences retained. To calculate clonality, Shannon entropy was normalized by log2 of the number of productive unique sequences and then subtracted from one. Public and private clones were assessed among the 100 most prevalent clones of each patient and control. A clone was defined as Susac-specific if it was absent from the healthy and MS cohorts, from 1052 published viral clones and from other ImmuneACCESS disease sequences. The public reads were reprocessed in TCRdb via fastp at Q25 and MiXCR, keeping in-frame beta chains. Every CDR3 protein is listed once, alongside the most common genes and DNA of its rows. The V and J calls follow TCRdb's processing rather than the paper's. The sample contains roughly 120,000 distinct CDR3 sequences, 95% to 98% of them found a single time. Roughly 0.099% of the sample rests with the top ten.

High-throughput TCR beta sequencing profiled peripheral blood CD8+ and CD4+ T cells from healthy donors, Susac syndrome patients and multiple sclerosis patients. Healthy donors were included as age- and sex-matched controls. Bulk CD8+ and CD4+ T cells were purified magnetically by negative isolation, whereas CD8+ TEMRA cells were enriched by FACS. Blood was drawn into EDTA tubes, processed within 24 hours, and PBMCs were isolated by density gradient centrifugation. PBMCs intended for TCR sequencing were cryopreserved in liquid nitrogen and thawed later in a water bath at 37 degrees C. Purity of sorted or isolated CD4+, CD8+ and CD8+ TEMRA cells was at least 90%. This clonotype has just one count. Its target antigen remains unknown. Per-base quality was not reported, and no clone a single base away is much larger than it. Just one read gives weak support.

The rearrangement joined TRBV12-3 or TRBV12-4 to TRBJ2-5, with the D call perhaps TRBD1 or TRBD2, as 5 bases match in each case. Sequenced input: CD4+ T cells from PBMCs. The sequence derives from a human donor in good health. The CDR3 protein: CASSLSGTETQYF. Read as DNA, the sequence is TGTGCCAGCAGTTTGTCGGGGACAGAGACCCAGTACTTC.